The count of the clone carrying this T cell receptor beta chain is one. The CDR3 length is 14 residues. Trimming stripped 4 bases from V and 3 bases from J, with 15 bases between. CDR1 is SQVTM and CDR2 is ANQGSEA in the germline V gene. The data derive from a study of OX40 agonist ivuxolimab in advanced cancers. As for the study in general: Eligibility rules accepted prior anti-PD-1, anti-PD-L1 or anti-CTLA-4 therapy, and approximately 40% had some.

Clones were sequenced by immunoSEQ multiplex PCR, and TCRdb holds only the in-frame ones, with some missing. The sample contains just over 80,000 clones, approximately 91% of which appear only once. This TCR derives from an adult with an advanced solid tumor such as melanoma, head and neck, liver or kidney cancer. The V and J genes are TRBV29-1 and TRBJ1-1; no reliable D call. The specimen was CD4+ or CD8+ T cells sorted from blood, collected in a trial of the OX40 agonist ivuxolimab. CDR3 amino acids: CSVVRISGDTEAFF. CDR3 bases: TGCAGCGTTGTGAGGATCTCAGGAGACACTGAAGCTTTCTTT.